This T cell receptor (beta chain) was retrieved from a study of T cells in Graves' hyperthyroidism and ophthalmopathy. Looking at the study overall: Peripheral blood was collected at initial diagnosis, before any treatment. Study-wide results and caveats: Separating ophthalmopathy from stable hyperthyroidism was achieved by a 13 V-J model.

Deletions cut 3 bases from V and 8 bases from J, with 7 bases between. Germline V gene data show CDR1 as SEHNR and CDR2 as FQNEAQ (reference sequence). The CDR3 is 11 amino acids. TCR beta CDR3 regions were amplified from RNA transcripts. The primer set for the first-round RT-PCR of the TCR CDR3 was HTBI. MiXCR, run by TCRdb on the multiplex PCR reads, gives a single entry per CDR3 protein. The repertoire consists of 450,000 to 600,000 distinct CDR3 sequences, with roughly 21% occurring once and the leading ten covering roughly 44%. Many counts were recorded for this clonotype. Antigen: not known. This TCR came from a man aged 40-49 years with Graves' ophthalmopathy. The sequencing sample was made of blood. The chain couples TRBV7-9 to TRBJ1-2; D remains unclear. The CDR3 region is CASSLKEGYTF. Here the CDR3 DNA reads TGTGCCAGCAGCTTGAAGGAAGGCTACACCTTC.